These 8 T cell receptor beta chains were sequenced from one sample in a study of blood T cell repertoires in COVID-19. TCRdb keeps only in-frame clones here, not all; method: immunoSEQ multiplex PCR. Of 40,000 or so clones listed, approximately 74% are singletons. The specimen sequenced was peripheral blood. All receptors come from a man aged 65 to 85 with COVID-19, enrolled during active disease.

The J gene is TRBJ1-5, the V gene TRBV18, with D possibly TRBD1 on 5 matching bases. V shed 0 bases and J shed 5 bases, with 8 bases lying between them. The CDR3 is 14 residues long. CDR1 KGHSH and CDR2 LQKENI come from the germline V gene. CDR3 nucleotides: TGTGCCAGCTCACCACCTTCCAGGGATCAGCCCCAGCATTTT. Its protein is CASSPPSRDQPQHF.

This clone was seen more than once but under ten times. The chain is built from TRBV4-1 and TRBJ1-6; D gene unclear. With 0 bases removed from V and 0 bases from J, the gap between germline ends came to 9 bases. Germline lookup yields CDR1 MGHRA and CDR2 YSYEKL. This CDR3 has 17 residues. The CDR3 loop is CASSQDRRSSYNSPLHF. The CDR3, as DNA: TGCGCCAGCAGCCAAGATCGCCGGAGCTCCTATAATTCACCCCTCCACTTT.

This clone was seen more than once but under ten times. V usage is TRBV12-3 or TRBV12-4 and J usage is TRBJ1-1, with D hard to call. The CDR3 sequence is 13 residues long. Trimming cost V 3 bases and J 1 base, with 6 bases left between them. This CDR3 is CASSLGKNTEAFF. CDR3 in DNA: TGTGCCAGCAGTTTGGGCAAGAACACTGAAGCTTTCTTT.

The chain links TRBV3-1 (or the pseudogene TRBV3-2) to TRBJ1-2, with TRBD1 matching 7 bases. V was pared by 3 bases and J by 5 bases, with 6 bases of the junction left unmatched. The CDR3 consists of 14 residues. Germline loops: CDR1 LGHDT, CDR2 YNNKEL (reference sequence). As DNA, the CDR3 is TGTGCCAGCAGCCAGGGACAGCCATCGTATGGCTACACCTTC. Amino acids: CASSQGQPSYGYTF.

The chain combines TRBV6-5 with TRBJ2-7; D is possibly TRBD1 (5 bases). The V and J ends lost 2 bases and 2 bases respectively, with 10 bases between them. The CDR3 covers 14 residues. Per the germline V gene, CDR1 is MNHEY and CDR2 is SVGAGI. CDR3 in amino acids: CASSYSQGPYEQYF. CDR3 nucleotides: TGTGCCAGCAGTTACAGTCAGGGTCCCTACGAGCAGTACTTC.

The chain combines TRBV27 with TRBJ1-5; no firm D call. V gave up 3 bases and J gave up 0 bases, with 9 bases separating them. The CDR3 is made up of 15 amino acids. In germline, CDR1 is MNHEY, CDR2 SMNVEV (reference sequence). In DNA, the CDR3 is TGTGCCAGCAGTTTGGGAGCTTATAGCAATCAGCCCCAGCATTTT. Protein: CASSLGAYSNQPQHF.

CDR3 coding DNA: TGCGCCAGCAGGGGGGAGGATAATTCACCCCTCCACTTT. It translates to CASRGEDNSPLHF. The chain joins TRBV4-1 to TRBJ1-6; possible D gene TRBD1, 5 bases. V was trimmed by 6 bases and J by 5 bases, leaving 8 bases between them. The CDR3 is made up of 13 amino acids. The germline V gene encodes CDR1 MGHRA and CDR2 YSYEKL.

V gene TRBV7-9 combines with J gene TRBJ2-7; D remains ambiguous. CDR3 length: 15 residues. In germline, CDR1 is SEHNR, CDR2 FQNEAQ (reference sequence). V was shortened by 5 bases and J by 2 bases, with 16 bases between the two germline ends. CDR3 nucleotides: TGTGCCAGCAGCCAAAATCAACTATACCCCTACGAGCAGTACTTC. Translating it yields CASSQNQLYPYEQYF.